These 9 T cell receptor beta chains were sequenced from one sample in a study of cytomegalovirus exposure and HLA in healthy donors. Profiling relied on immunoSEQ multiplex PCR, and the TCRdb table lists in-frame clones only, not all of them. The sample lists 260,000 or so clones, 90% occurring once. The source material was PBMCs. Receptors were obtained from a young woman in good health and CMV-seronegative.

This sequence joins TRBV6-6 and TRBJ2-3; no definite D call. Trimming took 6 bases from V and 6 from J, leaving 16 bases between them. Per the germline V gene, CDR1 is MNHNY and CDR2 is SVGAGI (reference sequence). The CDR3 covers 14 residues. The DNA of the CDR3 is TGTGCCAGCAGCCCCCGGGTGGCGGTGGATACGCAGTATTTT. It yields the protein CASSPRVAVDTQYF.

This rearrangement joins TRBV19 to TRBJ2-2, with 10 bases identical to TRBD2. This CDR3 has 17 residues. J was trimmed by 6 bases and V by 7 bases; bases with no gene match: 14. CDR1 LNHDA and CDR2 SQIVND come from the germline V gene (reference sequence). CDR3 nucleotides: TGTGCCAGTATGGCCCCCGGGCTAGCGGGAGCCCCCGGGGAGCTGTTTTTT. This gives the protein CASMAPGLAGAPGELFF.

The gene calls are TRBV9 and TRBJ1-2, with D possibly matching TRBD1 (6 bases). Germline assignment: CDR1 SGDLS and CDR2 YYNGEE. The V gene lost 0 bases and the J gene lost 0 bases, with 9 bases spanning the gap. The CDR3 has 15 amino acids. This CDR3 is CASSVAGATNYGYTF. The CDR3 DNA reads TGTGCCAGCAGCGTAGCAGGGGCTACTAACTATGGCTACACCTTC. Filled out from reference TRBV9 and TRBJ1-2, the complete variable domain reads DSGVTQTPKHLITATGQRVTLRCSPRSGDLSVYWYQQSLDQGLQFLIQYYNGEERAKGNILERFSAQQFPDLHSELNLSSLELGDSALYFCASSVAGATNYGYTFGSGTRLTVV.

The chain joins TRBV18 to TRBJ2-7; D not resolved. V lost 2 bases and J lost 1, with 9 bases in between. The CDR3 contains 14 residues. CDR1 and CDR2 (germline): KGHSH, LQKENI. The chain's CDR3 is CASSPGPQSYEQYF. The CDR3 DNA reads TGTGCCAGCTCACCAGGCCCTCAATCCTACGAGCAGTACTTC.

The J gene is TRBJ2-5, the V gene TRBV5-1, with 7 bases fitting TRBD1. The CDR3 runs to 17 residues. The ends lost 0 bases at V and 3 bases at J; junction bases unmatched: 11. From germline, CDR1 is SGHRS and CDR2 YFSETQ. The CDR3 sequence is CASSLVGIRTGEETQYF. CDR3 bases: TGCGCCAGCAGCTTGGTGGGTATCCGAACAGGGGAAGAGACCCAGTACTTC.

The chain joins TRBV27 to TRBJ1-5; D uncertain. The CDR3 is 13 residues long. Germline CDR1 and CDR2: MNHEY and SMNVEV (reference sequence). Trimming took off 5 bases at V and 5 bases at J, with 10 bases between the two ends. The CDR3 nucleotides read TGTGCCAGCAGTGGAGCTACAGATCAGCCCCAGCATTTT. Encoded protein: CASSGATDQPQHF.

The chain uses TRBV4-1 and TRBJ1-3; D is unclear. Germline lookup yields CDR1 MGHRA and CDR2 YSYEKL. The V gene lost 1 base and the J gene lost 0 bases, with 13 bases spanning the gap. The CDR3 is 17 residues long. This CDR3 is CASSQVVGRGSGNTIYF. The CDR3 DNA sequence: TGCGCCAGCAGCCAAGTCGTCGGGCGGGGCTCTGGAAACACCATATATTTT.

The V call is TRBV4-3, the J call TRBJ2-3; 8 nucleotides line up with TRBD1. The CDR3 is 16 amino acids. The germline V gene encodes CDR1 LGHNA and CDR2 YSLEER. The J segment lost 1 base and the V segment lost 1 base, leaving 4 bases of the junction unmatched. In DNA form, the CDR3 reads TGCGCCAGCAGCCAAGCAGGGGGCGCCGGCACAGATACGCAGTATTTT. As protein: CASSQAGGAGTDTQYF.

The DNA of the CDR3 is TGTGCCAGCAGCTCCGGGACTAGCCGACCCTACGAGCAGTACTTC. Its translation: CASSSGTSRPYEQYF. The genes are TRBV6-5 and TRBJ2-7; 9 bases map to TRBD2. With 6 bases clipped from V and 2 bases from J, the junction kept 8 bases outside the gene matches. CDR3 length: 15 residues. Germline loops: CDR1 MNHEY, CDR2 SVGAGI.